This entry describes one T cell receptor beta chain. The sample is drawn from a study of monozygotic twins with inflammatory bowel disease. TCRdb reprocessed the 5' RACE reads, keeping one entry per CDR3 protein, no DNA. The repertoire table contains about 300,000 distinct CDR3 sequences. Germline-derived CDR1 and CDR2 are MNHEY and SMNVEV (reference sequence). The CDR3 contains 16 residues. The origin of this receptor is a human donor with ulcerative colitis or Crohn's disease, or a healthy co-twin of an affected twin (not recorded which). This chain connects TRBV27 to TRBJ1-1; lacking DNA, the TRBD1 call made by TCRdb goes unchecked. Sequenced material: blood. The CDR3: CASSLSGGSLNTEAFF.